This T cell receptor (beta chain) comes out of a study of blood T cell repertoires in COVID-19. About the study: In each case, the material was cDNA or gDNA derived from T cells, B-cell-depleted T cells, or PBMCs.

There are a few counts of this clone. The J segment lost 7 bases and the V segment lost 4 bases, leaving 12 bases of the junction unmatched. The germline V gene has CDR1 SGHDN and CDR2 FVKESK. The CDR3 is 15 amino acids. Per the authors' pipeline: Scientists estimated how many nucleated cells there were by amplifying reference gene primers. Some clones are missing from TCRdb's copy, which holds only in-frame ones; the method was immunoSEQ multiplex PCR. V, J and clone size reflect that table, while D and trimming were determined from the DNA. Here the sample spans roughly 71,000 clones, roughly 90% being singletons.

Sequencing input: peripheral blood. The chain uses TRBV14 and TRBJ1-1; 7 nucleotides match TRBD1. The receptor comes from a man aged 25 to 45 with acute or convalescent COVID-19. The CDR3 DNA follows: TGTGCCAGCAGCCCAAAACTGACAGGGCTAATTGAAGCTTTCTTT. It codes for CASSPKLTGLIEAFF.